These 18 T cell receptor beta chains were all obtained from the same sample, sequenced in a study of vaccination effects on CD4 cells after COVID-19. Sequencing followed a ViraFEST assay step that expanded antigen-specific CD4+ T cells with viral peptide pools. Upon completion of around eleven days in culture, CD4+ T cells were isolated. Infection dated between March and December 2020, before the Alpha, Beta and Delta variants reached the United States. Profiling relied on immunoSEQ multiplex PCR, and the TCRdb table lists in-frame clones only, not all of them. The sample consists of 42,000 or so clones, approximately 77% of them appearing once. These receptors lack a known antigen. The sample consisted of CD4+ T cells from PBMCs cultured with a peptide pool, taken before COVID-19 vaccination. The receptor source for this set is a human donor who had a prior SARS-CoV-2 infection.

This chain joins TRBV6-2 or TRBV6-3 and TRBJ2-3; TRBD2 matches at 12 bases. J was trimmed by 3 bases and V by 5 bases; bases with no gene match: 18. CDR1 and CDR2 from the germline V gene are MNHEY and SVGEGT. This CDR3 is built from 20 residues. The CDR3 bases are TGTGCCAGCAGTGCCCTATTGCGGCTAGCGGGGGGGCCTGGAACAGATACGCAGTATTTT. This sequence encodes CASSALLRLAGGPGTDTQYF.

This clone has a single count. The genes are TRBV6-6 and TRBJ1-1; D is perhaps TRBD1 (6 bases). CDR1 and CDR2 (germline): MNHNY, SVGAGI (reference sequence). This CDR3 region has 16 residues. The V end lost 0 bases, the J end lost 1 base, and 12 bases lay between the germline ends. The CDR3: CASSYSTGGPNTEAFF. As DNA, the CDR3 is TGTGCCAGCAGTTACTCAACGGGGGGGCCGAACACTGAAGCTTTCTTT.

This chain links TRBV2 with TRBJ1-6, with D possibly TRBD1 on 5 matching bases. V was cut by 3 bases and J by 12 bases, with 15 bases left in between. CDR3 length: 14 residues. CDR1 is SNHLY, CDR2 FYNNEI, per germline. CDR3 nucleotide sequence: TGTGCCAGCAGTGACTTGGACACTGAAGAACCCCTCCACTTT. Encoded protein: CASSDLDTEEPLHF.

This clone was recorded once. The chain employs TRBV7-9 and TRBJ2-1; possible D gene TRBD2, 6 bases. Trimming stripped 0 bases from V and 5 bases from J, with 11 bases between. The CDR3 extends over 15 amino acids. Germline assignment: CDR1 SEHNR and CDR2 FQNEAQ (reference sequence). The CDR3 loop is CASSLAGSSNNEQFF. The CDR3 DNA reads TGTGCCAGCAGCTTAGCCGGGAGTTCCAACAATGAGCAGTTCTTC.

This chain uses TRBV3-1 (or the pseudogene TRBV3-2) with TRBJ2-1, with 11 bases that match TRBD2. V was clipped by 6 bases and J by 6 bases; unmatched bases: 7. Looked up from germline, CDR1 is LGHDT and CDR2 is YNNKEL (reference sequence). The CDR3 consists of 15 residues. The CDR3 is CASSPLAGESNEQFF. The CDR3 bases are TGTGCCAGCAGTCCACTAGCGGGAGAGTCCAATGAGCAGTTCTTC.

This chain uses TRBV6-2 or TRBV6-3 with TRBJ2-5, with D possibly being TRBD1 (5 bases). V shed 4 bases and J shed 5 bases, with 14 bases lying between them. This CDR3 is 14 amino acids long. Looked up from germline, CDR1 is MNHEY and CDR2 is SVGEGT. CDR3 sequence reads: CASSFEWGQETQYF. As DNA, the CDR3 is TGTGCCAGCAGTTTCGAATGGGGCCAGGAGACCCAGTACTTC.

The chain has TRBV28 and TRBJ2-1; D is perhaps TRBD1 (6 bases). Germline CDR1 MDHEN, CDR2 SYDVKM. CDR3 length equals 15 residues. V lost 6 bases and J lost 5, with 17 bases in between. The CDR3 protein is CASRGYRDWDNEQFF. The CDR3 DNA reads TGTGCCAGCAGAGGTTACAGGGATTGGGACAATGAGCAGTTCTTC.

The genes are TRBV30 and TRBJ1-5; D is unresolved. V gave up 0 bases and J gave up 0 bases, with 9 bases separating them. The CDR3 is 15 residues long. Germline values: CDR1 GTSNPN, CDR2 SVGIG (reference sequence). The chain's CDR3 is CAWSVGLYSNQPQHF. The CDR3 DNA sequence: TGTGCCTGGAGTGTTGGTCTTTATAGCAATCAGCCCCAGCATTTT. Full variable domain (outside the CDR3, taken from reference TRBV30 and TRBJ1-5): SQTIHQWPATLVQPVGSPLSLECTVEGTSNPNLYWYRQAAGRGLQLLFYSVGIGQISSEVPQNLSASRPQDRQFILSSKKLLLSDSGFYLCAWSVGLYSNQPQHFGDGTRLSIL.

This rearrangement joins TRBV9 to TRBJ1-4; 9 bases map to TRBD1. Germline CDR1 and CDR2: SGDLS and YYNGEE. This CDR3 is built from 16 residues. Trimming took 0 bases from V and 8 from J; bases not matched to a gene: 8. DNA of the CDR3: TGTGCCAGCAGCGTAGTCCTGGACAGGGGAAGGGAAAAACTGTTTTTT. Translating it yields CASSVVLDRGREKLFF. Variable domain in full (rest from reference TRBV9 and TRBJ1-4): DSGVTQTPKHLITATGQRVTLRCSPRSGDLSVYWYQQSLDQGLQFLIQYYNGEERAKGNILERFSAQQFPDLHSELNLSSLELGDSALYFCASSVVLDRGREKLFFGSGTQLSVL.

This chain links TRBV6-5 with TRBJ2-7; D could derive from TRBD1 or TRBD2 (6 bases each). CDR3 size: 13 residues. Germline V gene sequence: CDR1 MNHEY, CDR2 SVGAGI. V lost 1 base, J lost 7 bases, and 11 bases lay in between. The CDR3 is CASSYYRAGEQYF. The CDR3 region has the DNA TGTGCCAGCAGTTACTACAGGGCGGGGGAGCAGTACTTC.

The CDR3 region is CASSESGGDTGELFF. CDR3 sequence (DNA): TGTGCCAGCAGTGAATCAGGGGGCGACACCGGGGAGCTGTTTTTT. V is TRBV25-1 and J is TRBJ2-2; TRBD1 agrees at 8 bases. Germline CDR1 reads MGHDK; CDR2 reads SYGVNS. Losses at the gene ends were 1 base for V and 3 bases for J; bases not matched to a gene: 1. The length of the CDR3 is 15 residues. Full variable domain (rest looked up from reference TRBV25-1 and TRBJ2-2): EADIYQTPRYLVIGTGKKITLECSQTMGHDKMYWYQQDPGMELHLIHYSYGVNSTEKGDLSSESTVSRIRTEHFPLTLESARPSHTSQYLCASSESGGDTGELFFGEGSRLTVL.

Points on this clone: Compared with germline, one end of the junction differs, possibly owing to a read error. V is TRBV6-5 and J is TRBJ2-7; D is ambiguous. This CDR3 region has 11 residues. Germline-derived CDR1 and CDR2 are MNHEY and SVGAGI. For the CDR3, the DNA is TGTGCCAGCAGCTACTACGATGTGCAGTACTTC. Its translation is CASSYYDVQYF.

This chain uses TRBV5-4 with TRBJ1-1, with D unclear. CDR1 SGHNT and CDR2 YYREEE come from the germline V gene (reference sequence). Trimming left V 0 bases short and J 4 bases short, with 13 bases between. This CDR3 spans 15 amino acids. The CDR3 is CASSLGAQWGTEAFF. CDR3 DNA sequence: TGTGCCAGCAGCTTGGGGGCACAGTGGGGCACTGAAGCTTTCTTT.

This clone has only one observation. This rearrangement joins TRBV5-1 to TRBJ2-7; 8 nucleotides align to TRBD2. The CDR3 loop spans 13 amino acids. Looked up from germline, CDR1 is SGHRS and CDR2 is YFSETQ. After removal of 5 bases from V and 6 bases from J, the junction contained 7 bases not matched to a gene. The CDR3 loop reads CASRAGGIGEQYF. CDR3 nucleotide sequence: TGCGCCAGCAGGGCGGGGGGCATCGGCGAGCAGTACTTC.

The chain couples TRBV9 to TRBJ1-6, with TRBD1 identical over 8 bases. Germline V gene data show CDR1 as SGDLS and CDR2 as YYNGEE. This CDR3 comprises 14 residues. The ends lost 8 bases at V and 12 bases at J; junction bases unmatched: 13. CDR3 DNA sequence: TGTGCCAGTGGACTTCAGGGGGCCGGTCAACCCCTCCACTTT. It is translated as CASGLQGAGQPLHF.

This chain connects TRBV18 to TRBJ2-7, with D hard to call. The V gene lost 2 bases and the J gene lost 5 bases, with 13 bases spanning the gap. This CDR3 contains 14 residues. Per germline, CDR1 KGHSH and CDR2 LQKENI. The CDR3 DNA reads as TGTGCCAGCTCACCATACAGCGCCTGGGACGAGCAGTACTTC. Amino acid sequence: CASSPYSAWDEQYF.

The chain joins TRBV6-5 to TRBJ2-7, with TRBD2 matching over 7 bases. The CDR3 is 16 amino acids. V lost 0 bases, J lost 3 bases, and 8 bases stayed unmatched. Germline V lookup: CDR1 MNHEY, CDR2 SVGAGI. Written as DNA, the CDR3 is TGTGCCAGCAGTTACTCGCCGGCTAGCGGTTACTACGAGCAGTACTTC. Translating it yields CASSYSPASGYYEQYF.

J is TRBJ1-2 and V is TRBV27; TRBD1 matches at 9 bases. CDR1 is MNHEY and CDR2 is SMNVEV in the germline V gene (reference sequence). This CDR3 comprises 13 residues. Losses at the gene ends were 6 bases for V and 7 bases for J; bases not matched to a gene: 6. In nucleotides, the CDR3 is TGTGCCAGCAGGCACAGGGGGCCTGGTGGCTACACCTTC. Residues: CASRHRGPGGYTF.